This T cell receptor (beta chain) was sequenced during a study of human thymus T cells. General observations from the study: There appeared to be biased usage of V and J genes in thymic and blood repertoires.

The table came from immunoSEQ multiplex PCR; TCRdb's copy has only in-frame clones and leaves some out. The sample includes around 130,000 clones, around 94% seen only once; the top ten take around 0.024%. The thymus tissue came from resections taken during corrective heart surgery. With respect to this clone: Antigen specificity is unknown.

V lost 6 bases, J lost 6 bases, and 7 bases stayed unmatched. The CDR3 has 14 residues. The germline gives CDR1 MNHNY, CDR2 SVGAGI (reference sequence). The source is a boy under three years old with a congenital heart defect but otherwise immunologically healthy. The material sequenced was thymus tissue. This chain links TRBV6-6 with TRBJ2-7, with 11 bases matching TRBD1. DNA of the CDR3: TGTGCCAGCAGCCGGGGACAGGGGGTCTGCGAGCAGTACTTC. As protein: CASSRGQGVCEQYF.